Shown below are 9 T cell receptor beta chains from a single sample sequenced in a study of blood T cell repertoires in COVID-19. TCRdb keeps only in-frame clones here, not all; method: immunoSEQ multiplex PCR. The sample lists tens of thousands of clones; about 89% were seen once. The sequenced sample consisted of peripheral blood. These receptors were collected from a human donor with acute or convalescent COVID-19. The donor label of this sample is uncertain.

Remarks on this clone: A junction end diverges from the germline sequence, so it may reflect a read error. The chain combines TRBV3-1 (or the pseudogene TRBV3-2) with TRBJ1-4; maybe TRBD1 (5 bases). CDR1 LGHDT and CDR2 YNNKEL come from the germline V gene (reference sequence). The CDR3 is 11 residues long. The CDR3 sequence: CASSPGGAVVF. The CDR3 DNA sequence: TGTGCCAGCAGCCCCGGGGGAGCGGTGGTTTTT.

This clone has a handful of counts. J is TRBJ2-2 and V is TRBV6-2 or TRBV6-3; D is perhaps TRBD1 (5 bases). Germline values: CDR1 MNHEY, CDR2 SVGEGT. V gave up 8 bases and J gave up 4 bases, with 14 bases separating them. This CDR3 is 14 amino acids long. In DNA form, the CDR3 reads TGTGCCAGCCGCCCCAGGGCCCCCACCGGGGAGCTGTTTTTT. Its protein is CASRPRAPTGELFF.

This chain's CDR3 is CASSLALAGVETQYF. Here the CDR3 DNA reads TGTGCCAGCAGCTTAGCTTTAGCAGGGGTAGAGACCCAGTACTTC. V gene TRBV7-9 combines with J gene TRBJ2-5; a possible D gene is TRBD1 (6 bases). This CDR3 comprises 15 residues. Germline V gene lookup returns CDR1 SEHNR and CDR2 FQNEAQ (reference sequence). V was shortened by 0 bases and J by 4 bases, with 12 bases between the two germline ends.

The chain uses TRBV18 and TRBJ2-7; TRBD1 might be the D (5 bases). CDR1 is KGHSH, CDR2 LQKENI, per germline. The CDR3 is made up of 13 amino acids. V lost 3 bases to trimming and J lost 1 base, with 7 bases between them. The CDR3 nucleotides read TGTGCCAGCTCACCCGACAGTTCCTACGAGCAGTACTTC. Translation gives CASSPDSSYEQYF. Filled out from reference TRBV18 and TRBJ2-7, the complete variable domain reads NAGVMQNPRHLVRRRGQEARLRCSPMKGHSHVYWYRQLPEEGLKFMVYLQKENIIDESGMPKERFSAEFPKEGPSILRIQQVVRGDSAAYFCASSPDSSYEQYFGPGTRLTVT.

This chain connects TRBV6-5 to TRBJ1-6; D is uncertain. V was pared by 9 bases and J by 0 bases, with 12 bases between. The CDR3 extends over 15 amino acids. Germline V CDR1 and CDR2: MNHEY, SVGAGI. CDR3: CASSYPSSYNSPLHF. The DNA for the CDR3 is TGTGCCAGTTCCTACCCGAGCTCCTATAATTCACCCCTCCACTTT.

The V and J genes are TRBV12-5 and TRBJ2-3; 10 bases match TRBD2. Germline V gene sequence: CDR1 LGHNT, CDR2 FRNRAP. The CDR3 contains 14 residues. V shed 7 bases, J shed 7 bases, and the junction held 8 bases outside the gene matches. CDR3 sequence reads: CASAGSGGPNTQYF. For the CDR3, the DNA is TGTGCTAGTGCGGGTAGCGGGGGGCCAAATACGCAGTATTTT.

CDR3 in DNA: TGTGCCAGCAGTGAAAACAGACACTACGAGCAGTACTTC. This codes for CASSENRHYEQYF. V gene TRBV6-1 combines with J gene TRBJ2-7; D gene uncertain. This CDR3 has 13 residues. Germline CDR1 reads MNHNS; CDR2 reads SASEGT. V gave up 2 bases and J gave up 3 bases, with 8 bases separating them.

CDR3 sequence (DNA): TGTGCCACCAGTGACACCGGGACAGGGGCCTACAATGAGCAGTTCTTC. Translating it yields CATSDTGTGAYNEQFF. The V call is TRBV24-1, the J call TRBJ2-1; TRBD1 agrees at 10 bases. Trimming cost V 4 bases and J 2 bases; bases outside gene matches: 4. The CDR3 totals 16 residues. Per the germline V gene, CDR1 is KGHDR and CDR2 is SFDVKD.

The V gene is TRBV7-2, the J gene TRBJ1-6, with TRBD1 as a possible D gene (5 bases). This CDR3 region has 12 residues. Trimming left V 4 bases short and J 9 bases short, with 7 bases between. In germline, CDR1 is SGHTA, CDR2 FQGNSA. The CDR3 here is CASSSQGSPLHF. The CDR3 DNA sequence: TGTGCCAGCAGCTCCCAGGGTTCACCCCTCCACTTT. Full variable domain (rest looked up from reference TRBV7-2 and TRBJ1-6): GAGVSQSPSNKVTEKGKDVELRCDPISGHTALYWYRQSLGQGLEFLIYFQGNSAPDKSGLPSDRFSAERTGGSVSTLTIQRTQQEDSAVYLCASSSQGSPLHFGNGTRLTVT.